This TCR beta chain was sequenced during a study of blood T cell repertoires in COVID-19. Profiled with immunoSEQ multiplex PCR; TCRdb holds only in-frame clones, not every one. The sample lists 250,000 to 300,000 clones, about 90% occurring once. This clonotype originated in a human donor in a cohort exposed to, infected with or recovered from COVID-19 (not recorded which). The donor label of this sample is uncertain. Material: PBMCs or T cells enriched from blood (not recorded which).

CDR3 protein: CASSPKVQAANYGYTF. The DNA of the CDR3 is TGCGCCAGCAGCCCTAAAGTCCAGGCTGCAAACTATGGCTACACCTTC. The rearrangement uses TRBV4-3 and TRBJ1-2; no reliable D call. Germline CDR1 reads LGHNA; CDR2 reads YSLEER. V was shortened by 4 bases and J by 2 bases, with 17 bases between the two germline ends. This CDR3 comprises 16 residues.